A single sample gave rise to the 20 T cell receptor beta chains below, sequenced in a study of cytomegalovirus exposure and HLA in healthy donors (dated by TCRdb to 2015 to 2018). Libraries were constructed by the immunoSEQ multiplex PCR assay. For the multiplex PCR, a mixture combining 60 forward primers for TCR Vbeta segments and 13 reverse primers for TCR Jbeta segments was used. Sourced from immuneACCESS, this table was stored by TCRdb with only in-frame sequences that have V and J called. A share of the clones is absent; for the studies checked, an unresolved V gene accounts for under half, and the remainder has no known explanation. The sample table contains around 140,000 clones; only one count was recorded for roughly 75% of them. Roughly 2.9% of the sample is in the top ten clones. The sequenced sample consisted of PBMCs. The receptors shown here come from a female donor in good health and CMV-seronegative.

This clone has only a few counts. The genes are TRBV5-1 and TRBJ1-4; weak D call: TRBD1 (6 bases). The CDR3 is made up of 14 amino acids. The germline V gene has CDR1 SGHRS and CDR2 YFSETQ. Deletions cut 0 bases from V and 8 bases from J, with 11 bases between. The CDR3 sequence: CASSLGGGREKLFF. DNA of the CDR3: TGCGCCAGCAGCTTGGGCGGGGGGCGAGAAAAACTGTTTTTT.

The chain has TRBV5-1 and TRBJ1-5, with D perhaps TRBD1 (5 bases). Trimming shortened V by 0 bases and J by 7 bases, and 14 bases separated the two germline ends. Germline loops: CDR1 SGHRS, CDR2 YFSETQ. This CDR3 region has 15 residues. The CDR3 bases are TGCGCCAGCAGCTTGGATCCAGGGTCAAGGCAGCCCCAGCATTTT. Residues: CASSLDPGSRQPQHF.

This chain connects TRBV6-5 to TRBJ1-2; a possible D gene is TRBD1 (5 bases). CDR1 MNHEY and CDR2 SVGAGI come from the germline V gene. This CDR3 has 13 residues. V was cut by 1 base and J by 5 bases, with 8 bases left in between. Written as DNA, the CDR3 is TGTGCCAGCAGTTACTTGGCAGGGTATGGCTACACCTTC. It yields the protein CASSYLAGYGYTF.

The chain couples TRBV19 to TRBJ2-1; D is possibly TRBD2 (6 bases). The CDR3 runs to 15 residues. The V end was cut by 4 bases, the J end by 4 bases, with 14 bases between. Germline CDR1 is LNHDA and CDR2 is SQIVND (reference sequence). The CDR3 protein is CASSTSRDLYNEQFF. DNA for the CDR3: TGTGCCAGTAGTACGTCCCGGGACTTGTACAATGAGCAGTTCTTC.

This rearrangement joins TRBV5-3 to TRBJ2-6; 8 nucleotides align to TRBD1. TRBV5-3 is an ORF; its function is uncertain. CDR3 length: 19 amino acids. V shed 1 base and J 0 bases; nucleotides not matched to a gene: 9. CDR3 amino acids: CARSLTDDRGPSGANVLTF. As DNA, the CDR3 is TGTGCCAGAAGCTTGACAGATGACAGGGGCCCCTCTGGGGCCAACGTCCTGACTTTC.

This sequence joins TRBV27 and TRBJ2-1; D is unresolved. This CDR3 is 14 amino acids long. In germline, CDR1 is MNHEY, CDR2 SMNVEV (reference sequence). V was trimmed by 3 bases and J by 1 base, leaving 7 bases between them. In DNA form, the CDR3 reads TGTGCCAGCAGTTTCTCAACTTCCTACAATGAGCAGTTCTTC. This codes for CASSFSTSYNEQFF.

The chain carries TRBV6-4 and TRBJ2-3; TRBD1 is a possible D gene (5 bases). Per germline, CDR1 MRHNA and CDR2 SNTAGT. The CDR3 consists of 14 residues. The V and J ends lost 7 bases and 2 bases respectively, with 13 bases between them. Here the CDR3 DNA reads TGTGCCAGCACTCGGACATCGTCCACAGATACGCAGTATTTT. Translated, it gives CASTRTSSTDTQYF.

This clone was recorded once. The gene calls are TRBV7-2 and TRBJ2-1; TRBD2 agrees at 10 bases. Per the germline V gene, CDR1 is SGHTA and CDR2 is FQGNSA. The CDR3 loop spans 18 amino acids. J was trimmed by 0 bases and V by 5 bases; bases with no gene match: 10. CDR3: CASSRPPSGGSSYNEQFF. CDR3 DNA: TGTGCCAGCAGCCGGCCGCCTAGCGGGGGTTCCTCCTACAATGAGCAGTTCTTC.

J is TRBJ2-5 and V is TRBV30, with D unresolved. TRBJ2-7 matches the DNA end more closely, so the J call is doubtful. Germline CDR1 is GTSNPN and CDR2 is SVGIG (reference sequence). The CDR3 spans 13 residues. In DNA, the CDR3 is TGTGCCTGGAGTGTAGCCACCTCCTACGAGCAGTACTTC. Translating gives CAWSVATSYEQYF.

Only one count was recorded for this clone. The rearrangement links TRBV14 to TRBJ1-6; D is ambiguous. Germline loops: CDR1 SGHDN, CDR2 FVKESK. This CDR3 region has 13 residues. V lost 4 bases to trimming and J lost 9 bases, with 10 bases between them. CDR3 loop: CASSPTLPSPLHF. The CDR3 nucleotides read TGTGCCAGCAGCCCCACTCTGCCTTCACCCCTCCACTTT.

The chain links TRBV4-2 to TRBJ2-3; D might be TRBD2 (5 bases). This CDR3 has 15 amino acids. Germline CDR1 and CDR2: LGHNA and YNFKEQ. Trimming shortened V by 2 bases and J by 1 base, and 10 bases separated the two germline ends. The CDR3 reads CASSQSRGGTDTQYF. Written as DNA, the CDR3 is TGTGCCAGCAGCCAATCCCGGGGAGGCACAGATACGCAGTATTTT.

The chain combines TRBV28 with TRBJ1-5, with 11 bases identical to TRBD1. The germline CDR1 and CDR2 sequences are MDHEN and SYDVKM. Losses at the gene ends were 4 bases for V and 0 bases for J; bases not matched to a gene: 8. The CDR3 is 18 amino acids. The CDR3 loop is CASSSGTGGVHSNQPQHF. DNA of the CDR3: TGTGCCAGCAGTTCCGGGACAGGGGGGGTCCATAGCAATCAGCCCCAGCATTTT.

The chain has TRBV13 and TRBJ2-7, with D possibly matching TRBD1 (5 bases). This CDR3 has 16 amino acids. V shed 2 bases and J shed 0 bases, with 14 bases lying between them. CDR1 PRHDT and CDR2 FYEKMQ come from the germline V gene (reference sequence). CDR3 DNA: TGTGCCAGCAGCTTATTGCGGACAAAGAGCTCCTACGAGCAGTACTTC. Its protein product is CASSLLRTKSSYEQYF.

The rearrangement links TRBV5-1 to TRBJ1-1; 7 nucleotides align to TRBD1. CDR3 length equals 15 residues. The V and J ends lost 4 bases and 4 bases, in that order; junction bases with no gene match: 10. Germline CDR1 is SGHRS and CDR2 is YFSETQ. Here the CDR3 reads CASSVKTGFGTEAFF. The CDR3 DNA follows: TGCGCCAGCAGCGTGAAGACAGGGTTTGGCACTGAAGCTTTCTTT.

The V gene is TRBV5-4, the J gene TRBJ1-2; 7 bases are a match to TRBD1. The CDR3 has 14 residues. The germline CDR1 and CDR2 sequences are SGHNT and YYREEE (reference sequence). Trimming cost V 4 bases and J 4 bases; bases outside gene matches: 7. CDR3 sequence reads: CASSLTGFGYGYTF. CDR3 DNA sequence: TGTGCCAGCAGCCTGACAGGGTTTGGCTATGGCTACACCTTC.

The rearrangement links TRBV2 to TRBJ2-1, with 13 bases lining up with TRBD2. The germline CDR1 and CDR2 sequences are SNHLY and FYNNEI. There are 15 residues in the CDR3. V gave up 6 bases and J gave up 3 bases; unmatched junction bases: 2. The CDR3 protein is CASRLAGGSYNEQFF. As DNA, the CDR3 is TGTGCCAGCAGACTAGCGGGAGGGAGCTACAATGAGCAGTTCTTC.

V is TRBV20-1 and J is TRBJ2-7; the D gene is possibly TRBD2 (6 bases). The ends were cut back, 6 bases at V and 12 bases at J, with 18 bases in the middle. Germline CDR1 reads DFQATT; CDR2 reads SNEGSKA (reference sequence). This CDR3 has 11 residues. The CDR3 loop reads CSADETGVPYF. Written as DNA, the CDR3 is TGCAGTGCGGACGAGACGGGGGTGCCGTACTTC.

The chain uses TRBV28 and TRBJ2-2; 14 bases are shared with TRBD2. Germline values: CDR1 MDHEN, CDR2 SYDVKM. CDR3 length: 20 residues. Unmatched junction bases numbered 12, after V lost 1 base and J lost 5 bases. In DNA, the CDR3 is TGTGCCAGCAGTTTATTGTTTCAGGGACTAGCGGGAGAAAAAACCGGGGAGCTGTTTTTT. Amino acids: CASSLLFQGLAGEKTGELFF.

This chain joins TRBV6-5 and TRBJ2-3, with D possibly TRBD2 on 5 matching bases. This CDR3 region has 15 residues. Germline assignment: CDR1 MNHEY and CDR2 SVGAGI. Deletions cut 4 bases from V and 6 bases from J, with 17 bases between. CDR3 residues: CASSSTGSGFDTQYF. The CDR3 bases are TGTGCCAGCAGTTCAACGGGAAGCGGATTCGATACGCAGTATTTT.

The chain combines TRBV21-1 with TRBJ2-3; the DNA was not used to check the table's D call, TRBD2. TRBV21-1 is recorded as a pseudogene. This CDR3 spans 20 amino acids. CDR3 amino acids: CASSKGPDYRLAGVADTQYF. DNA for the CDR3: TGTGCCAGCAGCAAAGGCCCAGACTACCGACTAGCGGGAGTGGCAGATACGCAGTATTTT.